This TCR beta chain is drawn from a study of blood T cell repertoires in COVID-19. About the study: Samples taken during acute and convalescent COVID-19 were collected in the United States, Italy and Spain. Sources were T cells, B-cell-depleted T cells, or PBMCs; the material itself was cDNA or gDNA.

Germline CDR1 is SEHNR and CDR2 is FQNEAQ (reference sequence). Losses at the gene ends were 4 bases for V and 5 bases for J; bases not matched to a gene: 14. The CDR3 length is 17 residues. How the authors handled the data: The assay estimated nucleated cells by amplifying reference gene primers. Produced via immunoSEQ multiplex PCR; TCRdb's table is partial and in-frame only. D and trimming come from the DNA, and the V and J calls and clone size come from that table. This table has 200,000 to 250,000 clones, more than 70% appearing once. What was sequenced was peripheral blood. The TCR was taken from a woman of 80 years or more with acute or convalescent COVID-19. The J gene is TRBJ2-7, the V gene TRBV7-9, with 10 nucleotides matching TRBD1. The CDR3 protein is CASSSKIEGTGAHEQYF. The CDR3, as DNA: TGTGCCAGCAGCTCAAAGATCGAGGGGACAGGGGCCCACGAGCAGTACTTC.